Each of the 8 T cell receptor beta chains below was sequenced from the same sample in a study of cytomegalovirus exposure and HLA in healthy donors. PCR was performed using 60 Vbeta and 13 Jbeta primers. Data came from immunoSEQ multiplex PCR; TCRdb stores just in-frame clones and leaves some out. The table lists 100,000 to 150,000 clones, 76% of them singletons, with more than 1.5% in the top ten. The sequenced material came from PBMCs. These receptor sequences come from a man aged 50 to 59 in good health and CMV-seronegative.

This clone showed up just a few times. The chain recombines TRBV7-2 with TRBJ1-2, with D possibly matching TRBD1 (5 bases). The CDR3 covers 14 residues. The germline gives CDR1 SGHTA, CDR2 FQGNSA. V was shortened by 4 bases and J by 3 bases, with 12 bases between the two germline ends. The CDR3 region has the DNA TGTGCCAGCAGCTCGAATCAGGGATACTATGGCTACACCTTC. This encodes CASSSNQGYYGYTF.

V and J are TRBV6-1 and TRBJ1-5; D remains unclear. There are 12 residues in the CDR3. Germline values: CDR1 MNHNS, CDR2 SASEGT. V was shortened by 8 bases and J by 0 bases, with 5 bases between the two germline ends. This CDR3 reads CASANSNQPQHF. The CDR3 DNA reads TGTGCCAGCGCGAATAGCAATCAGCCCCAGCATTTT.

The rearrangement uses TRBV7-8 and TRBJ2-2, with TRBD2 matching over 7 bases. From germline, CDR1 is SGHVS and CDR2 FQNEAQ. Trimming at V came to 8 bases and at J to 3 bases, leaving 9 bases not matched to a gene. The CDR3 consists of 15 residues. This chain's CDR3 is CASPLPGGYTGELFF. CDR3 coding DNA: TGTGCCAGCCCACTCCCCGGGGGGTACACCGGGGAGCTGTTTTTT.

A few counts support this clone. The V and J genes are TRBV5-1 and TRBJ1-1, with TRBD1 as a possible D gene (5 bases). There are 13 residues in the CDR3. Germline V lookup: CDR1 SGHRS, CDR2 YFSETQ. Trimming cost V 3 bases and J 1 base, with 7 bases left between them. The CDR3 here is CASSSTGNTEAFF. DNA for the CDR3: TGCGCCAGCAGCTCCACAGGGAACACTGAAGCTTTCTTT.

The genes are TRBV11-2 and TRBJ2-7; 9 bases are shared with TRBD2. The germline gives CDR1 SGHAT, CDR2 FQNNGV. Trimming removed 1 base from V and 6 bases from J; junction bases left unmatched: 7. The CDR3 contains 15 residues. CDR3 nucleotides: TGTGCCAGCAGCTTAGGGGGACTAGCTTCCACCGAGCAGTACGTC. It is translated as CASSLGGLASTEQYV.

The gene calls are TRBV5-4 and TRBJ2-7; 8 positions agree with TRBD1. The CDR3 sequence is 15 residues long. The ends lost 7 bases at V and 3 bases at J; junction bases unmatched: 12. Germline loops: CDR1 SGHNT, CDR2 YYREEE (reference sequence). CDR3 sequence: CASSEAQGAIYEQYV. The CDR3, as DNA: TGTGCCAGCTCTGAAGCTCAGGGGGCGATCTACGAGCAGTACGTC.

A word on this clone: An end of the junction does not agree with germline; a read error may underlie this. The chain uses TRBV7-3 and TRBJ2-1, with D possibly TRBD1 on 5 matching bases. Germline CDR1 SGHTA, CDR2 FQGTGA. The CDR3 covers 13 residues. As DNA, the CDR3 is TGTGCCAGCAGGTTAACCATAGGGGATGAGCAGTTCTTC. Its protein is CASRLTIGDEQFF.

The rearrangement links TRBV6-5 to TRBJ1-1; the D gene is possibly TRBD1 (5 bases). CDR1 MNHEY and CDR2 SVGAGI come from the germline V gene. V shed 5 bases and J shed 0 bases, with 7 bases lying between them. CDR3 size: 13 residues. The CDR3 region has the DNA TGTGCCAGCAGTGCAGGGATGAACACTGAAGCTTTCTTT. Residues: CASSAGMNTEAFF.